The subject of this entry is one T cell receptor beta chain. Its antigen is not identified. The library was made from cDNA and included unique molecular identifiers. TCRdb used MiXCR to reprocess the PCR reads, holding one entry per CDR3 protein. This table holds 650,000 to 900,000 distinct CDR3 sequences, 40% to 55% found once. This entry is derived from a study of post-analysis software for immune sequencing data. Study details: Multiple sclerosis in the patients followed relapsing-remitting, secondary progressive and progressive-relapsing courses.

Study-wide results and caveats: Five or six TRBV segments, TRBV5-6, TRBV5-1 and TRBV20-1 among them, were found more frequent in patients than controls.

CDR3 size: 14 residues. CDR1 SGHAT and CDR2 FQDESV come from the germline V gene (reference sequence). V was pared by 1 base and J by 3 bases, with 10 bases between. The chain has TRBV11-1 and TRBJ2-7; D ambiguous. The sequenced sample was blood. The clonotype was recovered from a girl aged 5-17 years with multiple sclerosis. The CDR3 region is CASSLGSLLYEQYF. In DNA, the CDR3 is TGTGCCAGCAGCTTAGGGTCACTCCTCTACGAGCAGTACTTC.